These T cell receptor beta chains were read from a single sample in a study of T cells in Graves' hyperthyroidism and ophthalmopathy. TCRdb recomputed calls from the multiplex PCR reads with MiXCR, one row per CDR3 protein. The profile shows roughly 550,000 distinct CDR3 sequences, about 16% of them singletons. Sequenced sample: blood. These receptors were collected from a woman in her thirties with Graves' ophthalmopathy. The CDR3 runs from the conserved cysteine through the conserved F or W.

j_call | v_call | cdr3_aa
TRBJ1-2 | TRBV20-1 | CSASTGTNYGYTF
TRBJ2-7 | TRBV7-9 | CASSSLGEQYF
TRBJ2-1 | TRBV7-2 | CASSLYSVNEQFF
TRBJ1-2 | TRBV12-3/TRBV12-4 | CASTKDRDSYGYTF
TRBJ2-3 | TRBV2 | CASPEPRTDTQYF
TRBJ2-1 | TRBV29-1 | CSVEGTGGYEQFF
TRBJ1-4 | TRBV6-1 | CASRDSGSTNEKLFF
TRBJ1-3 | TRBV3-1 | CASSHAQGRSGNTIYF
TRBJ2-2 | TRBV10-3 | CAISEKWLGASTGELFF
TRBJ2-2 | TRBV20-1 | CSARGTSGTKNTGELFF
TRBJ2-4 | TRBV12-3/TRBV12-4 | CASSYPGVGKNIRYF
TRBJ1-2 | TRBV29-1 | CSVRRQGHYGYTF
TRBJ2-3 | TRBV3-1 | CASSLRTSGIPTDTQYF
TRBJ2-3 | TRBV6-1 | CASSPSGGDPTQYF
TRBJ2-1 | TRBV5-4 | CASSSYSYNEQFF
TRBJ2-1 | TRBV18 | CASSPSGGSRANEQFF
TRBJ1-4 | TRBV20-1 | CSATRQGGNEKLFF
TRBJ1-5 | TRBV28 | CASSLESNQPQHF
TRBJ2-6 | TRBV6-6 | CASSYDHGGANVLTF
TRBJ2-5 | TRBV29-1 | CSVELGSETQYF
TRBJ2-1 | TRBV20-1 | CSARPTPGGNNEQFF
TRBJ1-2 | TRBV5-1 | CASSFGDREDYGYTF
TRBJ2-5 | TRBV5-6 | CASSRWGRETQYF
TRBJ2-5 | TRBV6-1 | CASARGPQETQYF
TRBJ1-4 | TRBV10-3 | CAISDGGDTTNEKLFF
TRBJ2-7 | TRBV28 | CASSYGTSGRGFDEQYF
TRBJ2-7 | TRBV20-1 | CSARQAPDYEQYF
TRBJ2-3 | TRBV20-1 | CSARGPETPGTDTQYF
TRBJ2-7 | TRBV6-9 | CASSYLLGRPFEQYF
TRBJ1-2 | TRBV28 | CASSLQQDNYGYTF
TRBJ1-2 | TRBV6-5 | CASSYAGRGYTF
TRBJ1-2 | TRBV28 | CASSLGASYGYTF
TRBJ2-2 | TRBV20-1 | CSASPPRGTATNTGELFF
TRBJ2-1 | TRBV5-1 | CASSLGGQGANEQFF
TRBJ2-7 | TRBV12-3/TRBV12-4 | CASSYTSGGTFAAEQYF
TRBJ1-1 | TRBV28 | CASSLDSMGAFF
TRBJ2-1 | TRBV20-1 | CSARGGHWLAGGSNEQFF
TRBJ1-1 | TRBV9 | CASSDGQGRTEAFF
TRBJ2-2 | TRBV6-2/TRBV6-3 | CASSYTTGVWENTGELFF
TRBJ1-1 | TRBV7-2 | CASSLSRGTEAFF
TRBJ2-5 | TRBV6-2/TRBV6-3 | CASSYGPLAGGRETQYF
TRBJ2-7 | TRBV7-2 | CASSLDRQGGYEQYF
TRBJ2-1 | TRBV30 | CARSGVSYNEQFF
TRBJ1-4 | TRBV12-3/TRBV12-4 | CASSSTENNEKLFF
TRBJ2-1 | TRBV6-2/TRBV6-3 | CASSYSGGYNEQFF
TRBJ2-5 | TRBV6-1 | CASSRTSGSAETQYF
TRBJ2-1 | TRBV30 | CAYSGLAGVSDEQFF
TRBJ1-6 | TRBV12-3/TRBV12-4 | CASSQTRGNSPLHF
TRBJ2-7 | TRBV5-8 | CASSPTPWGYEQYF
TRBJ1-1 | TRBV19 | CASSTGQGANTEAFF
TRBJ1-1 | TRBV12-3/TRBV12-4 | CASSTGIQEAFF
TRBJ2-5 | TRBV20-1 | CSARDSGRLQETQYF
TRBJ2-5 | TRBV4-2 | CASSQDTAQETQYF
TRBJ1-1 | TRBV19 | CASRFLGGNTEAFF
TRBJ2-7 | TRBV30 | CAWLELAGVGEQYF